Presented here are 27 T cell receptor beta chains from one specimen sequenced in a study of cytomegalovirus exposure and HLA in healthy donors. With 60 Vbeta and 13 Jbeta primers, the PCR was carried out. Assay: immunoSEQ multiplex PCR; the TCRdb copy retains only in-frame clones and omits some. This sample has hundreds of thousands of clones, with almost 80% found just once. Sequenced input: PBMCs. The receptors originated from a male donor in good health and CMV-seronegative.

This chain uses TRBV2 with TRBJ1-1, with 9 bases that match TRBD1. CDR3 length equals 15 residues. The trim removed 5 bases at V and 8 bases at J, leaving 12 bases unmatched. Germline values: CDR1 SNHLY, CDR2 FYNNEI. Written as DNA, the CDR3 is TGTGCCAGCAGTATAGAAACAGGGGGCGCGTTCGAAGCTTTCTTT. Translating it yields CASSIETGGAFEAFF.

The gene calls are TRBV5-1 and TRBJ1-6; a possible D gene is TRBD1 (5 bases). The CDR3 runs to 14 residues. The germline gives CDR1 SGHRS, CDR2 YFSETQ. The germline V and J ends were trimmed by 0 bases and 8 bases, with 9 bases remaining between them. DNA of the CDR3: TGCGCCAGCAGCTTGGGACAGAACTATTCACCCCTCCACTTT. Translated: CASSLGQNYSPLHF.

This chain links TRBV7-3 with TRBJ2-7, with 8 bases aligning to TRBD1. This CDR3 contains 16 residues. CDR1 and CDR2 (germline): SGHTA, FQGTGA. J lost 3 bases, V lost 4 bases, and 11 bases had no gene match. The CDR3 DNA sequence: TGTGCCAGCAGCTCCGGGCCCCCCGGGACAGGCTACGAGCAGTACTTC. It is translated as CASSSGPPGTGYEQYF. The variable domain in full, with the rest retrieved from reference TRBV7-3 and TRBJ2-7, is GAGVSQTPSNKVTEKGKYVELRCDPISGHTALYWYRQSLGQGPEFLIYFQGTGAADDSGLPNDRFFAVRPEGSVSTLKIQRTERGDSAVYLCASSSGPPGTGYEQYFGPGTRLTVT.

On this clone: This sample includes further DNA sequences coding for the same CDR3. The gene calls are TRBV28 and TRBJ2-2, with D maybe TRBD1 (7 bases). Germline loops: CDR1 MDHEN, CDR2 SYDVKM. This CDR3 comprises 13 residues. V was clipped by 8 bases and J by 7 bases, with 14 bases between them. As DNA, the CDR3 is TGTGCCAGCGCCGGAGGGGGCGGCGGGGAGCTGTTTTTT. Its protein product is CASAGGGGGELFF.

This clone showed up just a few times. The genes are TRBV5-1 and TRBJ2-3; TRBD1 agrees at 9 bases. This CDR3 is 14 amino acids long. Germline lookup yields CDR1 SGHRS and CDR2 YFSETQ. With 4 bases clipped from V and 5 bases from J, the junction kept 5 bases outside the gene matches. CDR3 coding DNA: TGCGCCAGCAGCAGAGGGACAGGGAGAGATACGCAGTATTTT. This codes for CASSRGTGRDTQYF.

The chain employs TRBV18 and TRBJ2-5; D uncertain. Looked up from germline, CDR1 is KGHSH and CDR2 is LQKENI. This CDR3 contains 13 residues. The V end was cut by 1 base, the J end by 3 bases, with 6 bases between. The CDR3 sequence is CASSPRPKETQYF. CDR3 DNA: TGTGCCAGCTCACCACGGCCAAAAGAGACCCAGTACTTC.

CDR3 bases: TGTGCCAGCAGCTTGAGCGGGAGGGCCGGGGCAGATACGCAGTATTTT. Its protein product is CASSLSGRAGADTQYF. The chain has TRBV5-4 and TRBJ2-3; 10 bases are a match to TRBD2. The CDR3 is made up of 16 amino acids. With V trimmed by 1 base and J by 4 bases, 6 bases remained unmatched. Germline lookup yields CDR1 SGHNT and CDR2 YYREEE (reference sequence).

Here the CDR3 reads CATEGTTPIAKNIQYF. CDR3 sequence (DNA): TGTGCCACCGAGGGGACTACTCCAATAGCCAAAAACATTCAGTACTTC. This rearrangement joins TRBV15 to TRBJ2-4; 7 bases are shared with TRBD2. V gave up 8 bases and J gave up 0 bases; unmatched junction bases: 10. This CDR3 has 16 amino acids. Germline V gives CDR1 LNHNV, CDR2 YYDKDF (reference sequence). The whole variable domain, remainder taken from reference TRBV15 and TRBJ2-4, is DAMVIQNPRYQVTQFGKPVTLSCSQTLNHNVMYWYQQKSSQAPKLLFHYYDKDFNNEADTPDNFQSRRPNTSFCFLDIRSPGLGDTAMYLCATEGTTPIAKNIQYFGAGTRLSVL.

The chain recombines TRBV28 with TRBJ1-4; TRBD1 might be the D (6 bases). Germline-derived CDR1 and CDR2 are MDHEN and SYDVKM. The CDR3 sequence is 17 residues long. V was shortened by 2 bases and J by 0 bases, with 13 bases between the two germline ends. CDR3: CASSLVAGATTNEKLFF. In DNA form, the CDR3 reads TGTGCCAGCAGTTTAGTTGCAGGGGCGACAACTAATGAAAAACTGTTTTTT.

There are a few counts of this clone. The chain uses TRBV19 and TRBJ1-1; a possible D gene is TRBD1 (6 bases). The CDR3 sequence is 15 residues long. V was clipped by 1 base and J by 1 base, with 10 bases between them. The germline V gene has CDR1 LNHDA and CDR2 SQIVND (reference sequence). As DNA, the CDR3 is TGTGCCAGTAGTATAGCCCGGACAGAGAACACTGAAGCTTTCTTT. It is translated as CASSIARTENTEAFF.

This chain uses TRBV29-1 with TRBJ2-5; possibly TRBD2 for D (5 bases). CDR3 length: 15 amino acids. The germline V and J ends were trimmed by 6 bases and 4 bases, with 21 bases remaining between them. From germline, CDR1 is SQVTM and CDR2 ANQGSEA. The CDR3 DNA reads TGCAGCGTCCGATCAATTCTGGGGAGTCTAGAGACCCAGTACTTC. This translates into CSVRSILGSLETQYF.

The chain carries TRBV11-3 and TRBJ2-5; the D gene is possibly TRBD1 (5 bases). Trimming removed 5 bases at V and 3 bases at J, with 7 bases between. Germline assignment: CDR1 SGHNT and CDR2 YENEEA. The CDR3 covers 12 residues. The CDR3 bases are TGTGCCAGCAGCGACAGTGAAGAGACCCAGTACTTC. Translation gives CASSDSEETQYF.

The table lists this clone with a few counts. The chain combines TRBV7-3 with TRBJ1-4, with 9 nucleotides matching TRBD1. The CDR3 is 12 residues long. Germline CDR1 and CDR2: SGHTA and FQGTGA. Trimming took 4 bases from V and 11 from J; bases not matched to a gene: 2. CDR3 bases: TGTGCCAGCAGCTCAGGACAGGGGAAACTGTTTTTT. Translating it yields CASSSGQGKLFF. Together with reference TRBV7-3 and TRBJ1-4, the CDR3 gives the full variable domain: GAGVSQTPSNKVTEKGKYVELRCDPISGHTALYWYRQSLGQGPEFLIYFQGTGAADDSGLPNDRFFAVRPEGSVSTLKIQRTERGDSAVYLCASSSGQGKLFFGSGTQLSVL.

J is TRBJ2-1 and V is TRBV5-5; D ambiguous. This CDR3 is built from 15 residues. V was shortened by 1 base and J by 3 bases, with 11 bases between the two germline ends. Germline assignment: CDR1 SGHKS and CDR2 YYEKEE (reference sequence). The DNA of the CDR3 is TGTGCCAGCAGCTTGCAGGCGTCTTTCTACAATGAGCAGTTCTTC. Translating it yields CASSLQASFYNEQFF.

The gene calls are TRBV27 and TRBJ2-1; 8 nucleotides agree with TRBD2. Germline lookup yields CDR1 MNHEY and CDR2 SMNVEV (reference sequence). This CDR3 region has 16 residues. V was clipped by 5 bases and J by 2 bases; unmatched bases: 8. The CDR3 sequence is CASSLSYGGAYNEQFF. In nucleotides, the CDR3 is TGTGCCAGCAGTCTTTCTTACGGGGGGGCCTACAATGAGCAGTTCTTC.

This chain joins TRBV28 and TRBJ2-7; no clear D. V dropped 6 bases and J dropped 3 bases, with 12 bases sitting between them. Germline-derived CDR1 and CDR2 are MDHEN and SYDVKM. The CDR3 consists of 13 residues. CDR3 nucleotides: TGTGCCAGCAGCCAAACACCTTACTACGAGCAGTACTTC. Amino acid sequence: CASSQTPYYEQYF. Together with reference TRBV28 and TRBJ2-7, the CDR3 gives the full variable domain: DVKVTQSSRYLVKRTGEKVFLECVQDMDHENMFWYRQDPGLGLRLIYFSYDVKMKEKGDIPEGYSVSREKKERFSLILESASTNQTSMYLCASSQTPYYEQYFGPGTRLTVT.

The rearrangement uses TRBV30 and TRBJ1-4; 8 bases are shared with TRBD1. The junction had 3 bases not matched to a gene; V was cut back by 3 bases and J by 0 bases. There are 15 residues in the CDR3. The germline V gene has CDR1 GTSNPN and CDR2 SVGIG (reference sequence). CDR3 in DNA: TGTGCCTGGAGGAAACAGGGGGCAACTAATGAAAAACTGTTTTTT. This sequence encodes CAWRKQGATNEKLFF.

V is TRBV19 and J is TRBJ2-1, with unresolved D. The CDR3 covers 11 residues. Germline V CDR1 and CDR2: LNHDA, SQIVND (reference sequence). The ends were cut back, 5 bases at V and 7 bases at J, with 6 bases in the middle. DNA of the CDR3: TGTGCCAGTAGTGTCCTTAATGAGCAGTTCTTC. It codes for CASSVLNEQFF.

V usage is TRBV4-1 and J usage is TRBJ2-7; TRBD2 agrees at 9 bases. Germline CDR1 reads MGHRA; CDR2 reads YSYEKL. The V segment lost 2 bases and the J segment 3 bases; nucleotides outside the gene matches: 5. The CDR3 covers 15 residues. The CDR3 bases are TGCGCCAGCAGCCAATCAGGGACTAGCAGCTACGAGCAGTACTTC. The encoded protein is CASSQSGTSSYEQYF.

V and J are TRBV4-2 and TRBJ2-1; 7 bases fit TRBD2. CDR3 length equals 18 residues. V dropped 1 base and J dropped 1; count of bases not matched to a gene: 10. Germline CDR1 LGHNA, CDR2 YNFKEQ. CDR3 nucleotide sequence: TGTGCCAGCAGCCAAGTCAGCGGGGCTGGGGGTTCCTACAATGAGCAGTTCTTC. Its protein is CASSQVSGAGGSYNEQFF.

J is TRBJ2-5 and V is TRBV5-1; 11 bases agree with TRBD2. The CDR3 is 13 residues long. Germline CDR1 reads SGHRS; CDR2 reads YFSETQ. Losses at the gene ends were 2 bases for V and 13 bases for J; bases not matched to a gene: 7. CDR3 in amino acids: CASSLALAGELYF. The CDR3, as DNA: TGCGCCAGCAGCTTAGCACTAGCGGGAGAACTGTACTTC.

The chain combines TRBV10-3 with TRBJ2-3; D not certain. Germline V gene data show CDR1 as ENHRY and CDR2 as SYGVKD. The CDR3 has 12 amino acids. V lost 4 bases and J lost 11, with 13 bases in between. The CDR3 protein is CAISGSYGEQYF. For the CDR3, the DNA is TGTGCCATCAGTGGCTCTTACGGAGAGCAGTATTTT.

The chain combines TRBV7-9 with TRBJ2-2; 7 positions match TRBD2. The V gene's germline CDR1 is SEHNR and CDR2 FQNEAQ (reference sequence). Trimming at V came to 5 bases and at J to 6 bases, leaving 12 bases not matched to a gene. CDR3 length equals 16 residues. The CDR3 bases are TGTGCCAGCAGCGGAAAGACTAGCCTTGTGTCCGGGGAGCTGTTTTTT. Its protein product is CASSGKTSLVSGELFF.

DNA of the CDR3: TGTGCCAGCAGAGCCGGGACAACAACTAATGAAAAACTGTTTTTT. It is translated as CASRAGTTTNEKLFF. The chain couples TRBV6-1 to TRBJ1-4, with D maybe TRBD1 (6 bases). The germline V and J ends were trimmed by 6 bases and 0 bases, with 11 bases remaining between them. The germline V gene encodes CDR1 MNHNS and CDR2 SASEGT. This CDR3 is built from 15 residues.

This clone was counted between two and nine times. The rearrangement uses TRBV29-1 and TRBJ1-4, with D possibly being TRBD1 (6 bases). CDR3 length: 13 residues. The V end lost 4 bases, the J end lost 5 bases, and 11 bases lay between the germline ends. Germline V gene lookup returns CDR1 SQVTM and CDR2 ANQGSEA. CDR3 DNA sequence: TGCAGCGTTGGCAGGCAGGGGAATGAAAAACTGTTTTTT. Its protein product is CSVGRQGNEKLFF.

This chain joins TRBV18 and TRBJ2-2; 8 bases align to TRBD2. The CDR3 extends over 20 amino acids. Germline CDR1 KGHSH, CDR2 LQKENI. The V and J ends lost 0 bases and 1 base, in that order; junction bases with no gene match: 13. The DNA for the CDR3 is TGTGCCAGCTCACCACCTTCACGGGGGGGCGCCGGCCTGAACACCGGGGAGCTGTTTTTT. As protein: CASSPPSRGGAGLNTGELFF.

Details on this clone: The junction differs from germline at one of its ends, possibly a read error. The J gene is TRBJ1-4, the V gene TRBV7-9, with 8 bases that match TRBD1. Looked up from germline, CDR1 is SEHNR and CDR2 is FQNEAQ (reference sequence). The CDR3 contains 17 residues. The CDR3 sequence is CSSSFLLDRATNEKLFF. The CDR3 DNA sequence: TGTTCCAGCAGCTTCTTGTTGGACAGGGCAACTAATGAAAAACTGTTTTTT.